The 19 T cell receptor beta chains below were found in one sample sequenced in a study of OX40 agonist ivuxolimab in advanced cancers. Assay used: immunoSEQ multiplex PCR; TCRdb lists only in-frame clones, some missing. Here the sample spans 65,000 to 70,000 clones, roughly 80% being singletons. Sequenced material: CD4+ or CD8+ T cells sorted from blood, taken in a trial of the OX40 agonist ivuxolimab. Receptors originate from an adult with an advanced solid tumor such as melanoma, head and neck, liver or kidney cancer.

CDR3 nucleotide sequence: TGTGCCTGGACGCCTGACAGAAACTATGGCTACACCTTC. It yields the protein CAWTPDRNYGYTF. The V and J genes are TRBV30 and TRBJ1-2, with TRBD1 as a possible D gene (5 bases). Germline CDR1 GTSNPN, CDR2 SVGIG (reference sequence). Trimming stripped 4 bases from V and 2 bases from J, with 11 bases between. The CDR3 has 13 residues.

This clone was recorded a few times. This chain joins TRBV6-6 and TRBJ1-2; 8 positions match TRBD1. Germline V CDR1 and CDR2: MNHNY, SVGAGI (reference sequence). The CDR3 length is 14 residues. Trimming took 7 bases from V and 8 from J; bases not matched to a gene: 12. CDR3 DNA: TGTGCCAGCACCGAGGACAGGGCTGGGGGCGGCTACACCTTC. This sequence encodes CASTEDRAGGGYTF.

DNA for the CDR3: TGTGCCACCAGCAAGGACAGGGACTCCTACAATGAGCAGTTCTTC. This translates into CATSKDRDSYNEQFF. V gene TRBV15 combines with J gene TRBJ2-1, with 8 bases lining up with TRBD1. Trimming cost V 4 bases and J 0 bases; bases outside gene matches: 2. CDR1 and CDR2 from the germline V gene are LNHNV and YYDKDF (reference sequence). The CDR3 spans 15 residues. Full variable domain (remainder filled in from reference TRBV15 and TRBJ2-1): DAMVIQNPRYQVTQFGKPVTLSCSQTLNHNVMYWYQQKSSQAPKLLFHYYDKDFNNEADTPDNFQSRRPNTSFCFLDIRSPGLGDTAMYLCATSKDRDSYNEQFFGPGTRLTVL.

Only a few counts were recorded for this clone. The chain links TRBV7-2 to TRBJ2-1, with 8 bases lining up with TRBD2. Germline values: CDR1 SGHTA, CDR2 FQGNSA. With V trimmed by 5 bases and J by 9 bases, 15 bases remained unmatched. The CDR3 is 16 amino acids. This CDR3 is CASSNRGSGIRGEQFF. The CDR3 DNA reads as TGTGCCAGCAGCAACCGTGGTAGCGGGATTAGGGGTGAGCAGTTCTTC.

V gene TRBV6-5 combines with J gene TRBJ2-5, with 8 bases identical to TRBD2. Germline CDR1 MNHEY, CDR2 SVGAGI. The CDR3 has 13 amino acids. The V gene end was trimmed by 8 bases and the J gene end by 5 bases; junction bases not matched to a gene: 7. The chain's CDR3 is CASRPGGRETQYF. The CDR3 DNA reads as TGTGCCAGCCGGCCGGGAGGGCGCGAGACCCAGTACTTC.

CDR3 in amino acids: CASRSWTGALRAGELFF. CDR3 nucleotide sequence: TGTGCCAGCAGGAGTTGGACAGGGGCGCTTAGGGCCGGGGAGCTGTTTTTT. The rearrangement joins TRBV2 to TRBJ2-2; 9 nucleotides match TRBD1. The CDR3 is 17 amino acids. J was trimmed by 6 bases and V by 6 bases; bases with no gene match: 14. The germline V gene encodes CDR1 SNHLY and CDR2 FYNNEI.

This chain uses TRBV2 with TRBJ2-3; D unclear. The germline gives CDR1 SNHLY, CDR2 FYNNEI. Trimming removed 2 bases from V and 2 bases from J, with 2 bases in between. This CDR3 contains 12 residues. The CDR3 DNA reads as TGTGCCAGCAGTGAAATCACAGATACGCAGTATTTT. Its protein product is CASSEITDTQYF.

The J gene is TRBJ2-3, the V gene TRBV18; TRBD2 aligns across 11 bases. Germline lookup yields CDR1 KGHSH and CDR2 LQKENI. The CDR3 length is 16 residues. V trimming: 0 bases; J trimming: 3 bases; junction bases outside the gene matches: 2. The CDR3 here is CASSPPASGRTDTQYF. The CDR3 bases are TGTGCCAGCTCACCACCGGCTAGCGGGAGGACAGATACGCAGTATTTT.

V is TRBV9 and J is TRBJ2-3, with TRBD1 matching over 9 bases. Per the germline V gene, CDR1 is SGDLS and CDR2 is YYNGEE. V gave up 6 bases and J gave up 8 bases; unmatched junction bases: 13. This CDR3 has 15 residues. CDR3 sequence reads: CASTPTGGVLGTQYF. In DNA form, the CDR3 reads TGTGCCAGCACCCCGACAGGGGGGGTCTTGGGTACGCAGTATTTT.

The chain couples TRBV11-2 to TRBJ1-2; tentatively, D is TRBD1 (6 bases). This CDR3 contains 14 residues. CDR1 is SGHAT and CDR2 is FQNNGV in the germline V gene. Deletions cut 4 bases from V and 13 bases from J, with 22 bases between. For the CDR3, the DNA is TGTGCCAGCAGCTCACTAGTTCTGTTCAGGGGTATCACCTTC. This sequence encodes CASSSLVLFRGITF. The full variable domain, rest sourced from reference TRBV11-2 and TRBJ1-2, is EAGVAQSPRYKIIEKRQSVAFWCNPISGHATLYWYQQILGQGPKLLIQFQNNGVVDDSQLPKDRFSAERLKGVDSTLKIQPAKLEDSAVYLCASSSLVLFRGITFGSGTRLTVV.

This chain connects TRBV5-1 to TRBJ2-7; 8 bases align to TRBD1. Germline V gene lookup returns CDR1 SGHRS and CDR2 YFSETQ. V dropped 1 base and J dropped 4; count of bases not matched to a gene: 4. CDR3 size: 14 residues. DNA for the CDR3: TGCGCCAGCAGCTTGTCAGGGGGCGGGTACGAGCAGTACGTC. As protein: CASSLSGGGYEQYV.

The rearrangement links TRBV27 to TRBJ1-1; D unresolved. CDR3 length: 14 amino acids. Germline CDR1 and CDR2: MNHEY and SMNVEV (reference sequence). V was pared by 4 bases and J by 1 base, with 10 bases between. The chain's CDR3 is CASSWSFGNTEAFF. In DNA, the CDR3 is TGTGCCAGCAGTTGGAGTTTCGGGAACACTGAAGCTTTCTTT.

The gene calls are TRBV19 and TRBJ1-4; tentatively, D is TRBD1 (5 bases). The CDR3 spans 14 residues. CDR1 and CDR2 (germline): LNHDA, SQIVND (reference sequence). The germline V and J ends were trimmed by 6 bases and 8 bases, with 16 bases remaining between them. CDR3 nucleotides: TGTGCCAGTAGCCAAACCACAGGTTCGGAAAAACTGTTTTTT. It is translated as CASSQTTGSEKLFF.

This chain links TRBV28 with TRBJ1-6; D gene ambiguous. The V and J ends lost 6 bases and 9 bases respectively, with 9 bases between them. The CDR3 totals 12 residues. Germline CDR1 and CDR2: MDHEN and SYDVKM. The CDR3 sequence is CASRLLSSPLHF. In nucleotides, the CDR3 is TGTGCCAGCAGGCTCCTGAGTTCACCCCTCCACTTT. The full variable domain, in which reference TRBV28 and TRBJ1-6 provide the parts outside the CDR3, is DVKVTQSSRYLVKRTGEKVFLECVQDMDHENMFWYRQDPGLGLRLIYFSYDVKMKEKGDIPEGYSVSREKKERFSLILESASTNQTSMYLCASRLLSSPLHFGNGTRLTVT.

The DNA for the CDR3 is TGTGCCAGCAGCTTGCCGGGACAGGCAACTAATGAAAAACTGTTTTTT. Encoded protein: CASSLPGQATNEKLFF. This chain uses TRBV5-8 with TRBJ1-4; 8 positions match TRBD1. The junction had 2 bases not matched to a gene; V was cut back by 1 base and J by 0 bases. CDR3 length: 16 amino acids. CDR1 is SGHTS and CDR2 is YDEGEE in the germline V gene.

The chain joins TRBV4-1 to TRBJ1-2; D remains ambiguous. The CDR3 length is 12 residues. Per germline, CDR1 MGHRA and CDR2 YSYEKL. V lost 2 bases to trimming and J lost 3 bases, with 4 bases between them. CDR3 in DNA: TGCGCCAGCAGCCAACTGGACTATGGCTACACCTTC. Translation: CASSQLDYGYTF.

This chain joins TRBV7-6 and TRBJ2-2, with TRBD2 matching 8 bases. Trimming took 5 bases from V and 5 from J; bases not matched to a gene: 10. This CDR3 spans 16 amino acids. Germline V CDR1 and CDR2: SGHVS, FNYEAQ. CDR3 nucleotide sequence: TGTGCCAGCAGCCAATCCTCAGCGGGGGTGACCGGGGAGCTGTTTTTT. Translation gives CASSQSSAGVTGELFF.

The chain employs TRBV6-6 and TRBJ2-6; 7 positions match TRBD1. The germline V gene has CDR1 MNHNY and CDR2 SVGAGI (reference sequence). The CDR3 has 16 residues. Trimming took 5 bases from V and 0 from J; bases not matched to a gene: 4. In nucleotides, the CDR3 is TGTGCCAGCAGTCAGAACAGGGGCTCTGGGGCCAACGTCCTGACTTTC. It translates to CASSQNRGSGANVLTF.

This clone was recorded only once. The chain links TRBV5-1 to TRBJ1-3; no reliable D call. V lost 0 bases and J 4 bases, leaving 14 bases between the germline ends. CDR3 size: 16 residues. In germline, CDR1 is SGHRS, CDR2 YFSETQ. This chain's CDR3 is CASSLGQAGGGNTIYF. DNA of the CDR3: TGCGCCAGCAGCTTGGGGCAGGCCGGAGGAGGAAACACCATATATTTT.